The 25 T cell receptor beta chains in this list originate from one sample, sequenced in a study of cytomegalovirus exposure and HLA in healthy donors. The PCR used 60 Vbeta and 13 Jbeta primers. TCRdb's table, derived via immunoSEQ multiplex PCR, lists solely in-frame clones and lacks some. This table has over 150,000 clones, around 86% appearing once. Specimen: PBMCs. Receptors originate from a human donor in good health.

The rearrangement joins TRBV5-6 to TRBJ1-1; weak D call: TRBD1 (5 bases). The CDR3 has 14 residues. CDR1 and CDR2 (germline): SGHDT, YYEEEE. The germline V and J ends were trimmed by 1 base and 3 bases, with 10 bases remaining between them. Written as DNA, the CDR3 is TGTGCCAGCAGCTTGATGACAGTTTACACTGAAGCTTTCTTT. Its protein is CASSLMTVYTEAFF.

This CDR3 reads CASSSIAGGGGETQYF. CDR3 nucleotides: TGTGCCAGCAGCTCTATAGCGGGGGGAGGGGGAGAGACCCAGTACTTC. V is TRBV5-4 and J is TRBJ2-5, with 10 bases that match TRBD2. The length of the CDR3 is 16 residues. The germline V gene has CDR1 SGHNT and CDR2 YYREEE (reference sequence). After removal of 3 bases from V and 4 bases from J, the junction contained 9 bases not matched to a gene.

The rearrangement joins TRBV2 to TRBJ1-3, with D possibly being TRBD1 (5 bases). CDR3 length equals 14 residues. Trimming shortened V by 6 bases and J by 4 bases, and 13 bases separated the two germline ends. Germline CDR1 SNHLY, CDR2 FYNNEI. CDR3 amino acids: CASSLGVSGNTIYF. CDR3 DNA sequence: TGTGCCAGCAGCCTAGGGGTCTCCGGAAACACCATATATTTT.

The chain recombines TRBV5-1 with TRBJ2-5, with 8 bases matching TRBD2. The DNA end favors TRBJ2-7, so the J call may be wrong. Germline V gene data show CDR1 as SGHRS and CDR2 as YFSETQ. CDR3 length: 16 amino acids. The CDR3 bases are TGCGCCAGCAGCCCTCCTCGGACGGGGGGGTTCGACGAGCAGTACTTC. Its protein product is CASSPPRTGGFDEQYF.

The gene calls are TRBV5-1 and TRBJ2-7; TRBD1 might be the D (5 bases). From germline, CDR1 is SGHRS and CDR2 YFSETQ. CDR3 length equals 14 residues. V was shortened by 0 bases and J by 3 bases, with 10 bases between the two germline ends. The CDR3 here is CASSLAEQGYEQYF. In DNA form, the CDR3 reads TGCGCCAGCAGCTTGGCCGAGCAGGGCTACGAGCAGTACTTC.

This sequence joins TRBV19 and TRBJ2-3; 7 nucleotides line up with TRBD1. Looked up from germline, CDR1 is LNHDA and CDR2 is SQIVND (reference sequence). Trimming cost V 2 bases and J 1 base; bases outside gene matches: 3. CDR3 length: 15 amino acids. CDR3 amino acids: CASSIRGGRTDTQYF. In DNA form, the CDR3 reads TGTGCCAGTAGTATAAGAGGGGGCCGCACAGATACGCAGTATTTT.

The CDR3 region has the DNA TGTGCCAGTAGTATAGTAGTACCGTCGGGAAATTCACCCCTCCACTTT. It is translated as CASSIVVPSGNSPLHF. The V call is TRBV19, the J call TRBJ1-6; D is ambiguous. Deletions cut 1 base from V and 7 bases from J, with 14 bases between. Per the germline V gene, CDR1 is LNHDA and CDR2 is SQIVND (reference sequence). The CDR3 contains 16 residues.

This sequence joins TRBV6-5 and TRBJ2-5; TRBD1 agrees at 8 bases. Germline-derived CDR1 and CDR2 are MNHEY and SVGAGI. The CDR3 is made up of 13 amino acids. J gave up 7 bases and V 6 bases, and 7 bases lay outside the gene matches. CDR3 protein: CASSPTGVATQYF. CDR3 DNA sequence: TGTGCCAGCAGCCCGACAGGGGTCGCGACCCAGTACTTC.

The genes are TRBV5-1 and TRBJ2-2; 7 positions agree with TRBD1. The J segment lost 4 bases and the V segment lost 0 bases, leaving 3 bases of the junction unmatched. Germline CDR1 is SGHRS and CDR2 is YFSETQ. The CDR3 length is 15 residues. CDR3 amino acids: CASSLGQGFTGELFF. The DNA for the CDR3 is TGCGCCAGCAGCTTGGGACAGGGCTTCACCGGGGAGCTGTTTTTT.

This sequence joins TRBV7-8 and TRBJ1-6; the match to TRBD1 covers 7 bases. Germline assignment: CDR1 SGHVS and CDR2 FQNEAQ. This CDR3 comprises 14 residues. Trimming cost V 8 bases and J 10 bases; bases outside gene matches: 11. CDR3 sequence reads: CASGDSVQYSPLHF. In DNA form, the CDR3 reads TGTGCCAGCGGGGACAGCGTCCAATACTCACCCCTCCACTTT.

V usage is TRBV7-8 and J usage is TRBJ1-6; D possibly corresponds to TRBD1 (6 bases). The CDR3 sequence is 20 residues long. Germline loops: CDR1 SGHVS, CDR2 FQNEAQ. Trimming shortened V by 2 bases and J by 5 bases, and 25 bases separated the two germline ends. Here the CDR3 DNA reads TGTGCCAGCAGCTTAATACGGCAGTCAGGGGCGAAGGGGAATAATTCACCCCTCCACTTT. Protein sequence: CASSLIRQSGAKGNNSPLHF.

The V call is TRBV18, the J call TRBJ1-1; tentative D call: TRBD1 (6 bases). The CDR3 runs 14 residues. Germline values: CDR1 KGHSH, CDR2 LQKENI. V was pared by 6 bases and J by 10 bases, with 21 bases between. The CDR3 DNA follows: TGTGCCAGCTCGCCTGGAAGGGGGGGCCCGGGAGCTTTCTTT. Encoded protein: CASSPGRGGPGAFF.

The chain is built from TRBV30 and TRBJ2-4; D is undetermined. The CDR3 spans 11 residues. Germline CDR1 GTSNPN, CDR2 SVGIG (reference sequence). Trimming shortened V by 5 bases and J by 9 bases, and 11 bases separated the two germline ends. The chain's CDR3 is CAWEAWRIQYF. The CDR3 nucleotides read TGTGCCTGGGAGGCCTGGCGCATTCAGTACTTC.

The V call is TRBV6-4, the J call TRBJ2-6, with TRBD1 identical over 7 bases. The trim removed 4 bases at V and 0 bases at J, leaving 3 bases unmatched. CDR3 length: 16 amino acids. Germline loops: CDR1 MRHNA, CDR2 SNTAGT. Here the CDR3 DNA reads TGTGCCAGCAGTGCCTCAGGGGGCTCTGGGGCCAACGTCCTGACTTTC. Translation gives CASSASGGSGANVLTF.

The chain uses TRBV29-1 and TRBJ1-2, with 11 bases that match TRBD1. CDR3 length equals 16 residues. J gave up 6 bases and V 7 bases, and 16 bases lay outside the gene matches. CDR1 is SQVTM and CDR2 is ANQGSEA in the germline V gene. As DNA, the CDR3 is TGCAGCGCTACAGGGGGACAGGGGGAATTTTGGGATGGCTACACCTTC. Translating gives CSATGGQGEFWDGYTF.

V gene TRBV13 combines with J gene TRBJ2-5, with 8 bases matching TRBD2. The ends lost 5 bases at V and 4 bases at J; junction bases unmatched: 6. The germline V gene encodes CDR1 PRHDT and CDR2 FYEKMQ (reference sequence). This CDR3 is built from 14 residues. The CDR3 is CASSATSGGETQYF. The DNA for the CDR3 is TGTGCCAGCAGCGCTACTAGCGGAGGAGAGACCCAGTACTTC.

V is TRBV5-6 and J is TRBJ2-7; 14 nucleotides align to TRBD2. J lost 9 bases, V lost 0 bases, and 8 bases had no gene match. CDR1 is SGHDT, CDR2 YYEEEE, per germline. There are 16 residues in the CDR3. The CDR3 loop reads CASSLGGLAGAVGQYF. The CDR3 DNA is TGTGCCAGCAGCTTGGGGGGACTAGCGGGGGCAGTGGGGCAGTACTTC. Supplemented by reference TRBV5-6 and TRBJ2-7, the full variable domain reads DAGVTQSPTHLIKTRGQQVTLRCSPKSGHDTVSWYQQALGQGPQFIFQYYEEEERQRGNFPDRFSGHQFPNYSSELNVNALLLGDSALYLCASSLGGLAGAVGQYFGPGTRLTVT.

The chain combines TRBV5-1 with TRBJ2-2; TRBD2 matches 12 bases. This CDR3 region has 16 residues. Germline CDR1 and CDR2: SGHRS and YFSETQ. Germline trimming cut 4 bases from V and 3 bases from J; bases unmatched to any gene: 4. The CDR3, as DNA: TGCGCCAGCAGCCGGACTAGCGGGGCCGACACCGGGGAGCTGTTTTTT. It codes for CASSRTSGADTGELFF.

The chain carries TRBV5-1 and TRBJ2-3; maybe TRBD1 (5 bases). V lost 1 base and J lost 0, with 15 bases in between. Germline V gives CDR1 SGHRS, CDR2 YFSETQ. The CDR3 length is 17 residues. This CDR3 reads CASSLYSTDQSTDTQYF. As DNA, the CDR3 is TGCGCCAGCAGCTTGTATTCGACAGACCAAAGCACAGATACGCAGTATTTT.

The chain employs TRBV7-6 and TRBJ1-1; 9 nucleotides agree with TRBD1. After removal of 4 bases from V and 5 bases from J, the junction contained 5 bases not matched to a gene. This CDR3 is built from 14 residues. Germline V gives CDR1 SGHVS, CDR2 FNYEAQ. CDR3 protein: CASSSMTGGTEAFF. The CDR3 DNA follows: TGTGCCAGCAGCTCCATGACAGGGGGGACTGAAGCTTTCTTT.

This chain links TRBV27 with TRBJ1-5, with 9 bases matching TRBD1. Germline CDR1 reads MNHEY; CDR2 reads SMNVEV (reference sequence). The ends lost 0 bases at V and 0 bases at J; junction bases unmatched: 6. The CDR3 contains 18 residues. CDR3 loop: CASSLSGGTGLSNQPQHF. The CDR3 region has the DNA TGTGCCAGCAGTTTATCGGGGGGGACAGGGCTTAGCAATCAGCCCCAGCATTTT.

The chain carries TRBV5-4 and TRBJ2-3; TRBD2 matches 11 bases. The CDR3 runs 16 residues. Trimming at V came to 3 bases and at J to 3 bases, leaving 6 bases not matched to a gene. Germline V gene data show CDR1 as SGHNT and CDR2 as YYREEE (reference sequence). The CDR3 protein is CASSSLAGGPTDTQYF. Here the CDR3 DNA reads TGTGCCAGCAGCTCGTTAGCGGGGGGGCCAACAGATACGCAGTATTTT.

This clone was picked up one time. J is TRBJ2-5 and V is TRBV2, with 8 bases fitting TRBD1. The better agreement between TRBJ2-7 and the DNA end casts doubt on the J call. Germline loops: CDR1 SNHLY, CDR2 FYNNEI. The CDR3 is made up of 16 amino acids. The CDR3 here is CASSRTGIFREDEQYF. The CDR3 region has the DNA TGTGCCAGCAGCCGGACAGGGATTTTCAGAGAGGACGAGCAGTACTTC.

The chain joins TRBV6-6 to TRBJ1-4, with unresolved D. Trimming took off 7 bases at V and 8 bases at J, with 17 bases between the two ends. The CDR3 runs to 14 residues. Germline CDR1 MNHNY, CDR2 SVGAGI (reference sequence). CDR3 nucleotides: TGTGCCAGCATCTCTGGGTCAGCGTGGGAAAAACTGTTTTTT. Translating gives CASISGSAWEKLFF.

V gene TRBV2 combines with J gene TRBJ1-2, with D perhaps TRBD1 (5 bases). V was cut by 8 bases and J by 8 bases, with 12 bases left in between. The CDR3 has 11 residues. The V gene's germline CDR1 is SNHLY and CDR2 FYNNEI. The CDR3 region has the DNA TGTGCCAGCTGGGGGGAGTGGGGCTACACCTTC. Protein: CASWGEWGYTF.